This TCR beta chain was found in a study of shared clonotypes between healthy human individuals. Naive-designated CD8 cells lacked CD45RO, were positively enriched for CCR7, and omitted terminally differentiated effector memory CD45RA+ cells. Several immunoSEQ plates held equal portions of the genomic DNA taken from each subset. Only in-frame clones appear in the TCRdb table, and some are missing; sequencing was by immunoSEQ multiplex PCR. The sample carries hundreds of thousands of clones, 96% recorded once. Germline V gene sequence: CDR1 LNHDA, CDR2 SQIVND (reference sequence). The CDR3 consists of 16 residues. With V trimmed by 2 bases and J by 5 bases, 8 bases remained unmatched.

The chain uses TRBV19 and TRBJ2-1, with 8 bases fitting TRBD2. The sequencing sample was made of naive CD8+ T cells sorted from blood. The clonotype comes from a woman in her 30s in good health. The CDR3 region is CASSIRGSGANNEQFF. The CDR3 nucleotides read TGTGCCAGTAGTATACGAGGTAGCGGGGCTAACAATGAGCAGTTCTTC.